The clone carrying this T cell receptor beta chain is a singleton in its sample. This sample stems from a study of ipilimumab plus nivolumab after autologous stem cell transplantation. This CDR3 is built from 13 residues. The germline V gene encodes CDR1 LNHNV and CDR2 YYDKDF (reference sequence). V was pared by 5 bases and J by 4 bases, with 12 bases between. Checkpoint therapy with ipilimumab 1 mg/kg began 14 to 28 days after transplant. Patients got 3 mg/kg IV nivolumab weeks 1, 4, 7, 10, then biweekly through week 26. Generated by immunoSEQ multiplex PCR, the TCRdb table keeps only in-frame clones and is missing some. The data hold some 41,000 clones, with about 92% observed a single time.

The source is a male donor with multiple myeloma. The rearrangement joins TRBV15 to TRBJ2-7; TRBD1 might be the D (6 bases). The sequenced sample was PBMCs, obtained in a trial of ipilimumab plus nivolumab as post-transplant consolidation. The CDR3: CATSPPQGYEQYF. CDR3 DNA sequence: TGTGCCACCAGCCCCCCACAGGGTTACGAGCAGTACTTC.